This record looks at one T cell receptor (beta chain) sequence and its context. The sample holds a few counts of this clone. What this receptor recognizes is not known. Per-nucleotide qualities are absent, and no much larger clonotype sits a single base away. Donors were healthy HIV-negative adults with no recently reported acute infections or vaccinations. All donors were Caucasian adults living in Nashville, Tennessee, USA. For unsorted samples, around 85 million PBMCs were counted, and genomic DNA was extracted using the QIAamp DNA Blood Mini kit. After blood collection by leukapheresis, PBMCs were isolated using Ficoll-Histopaque density gradient centrifugation and then cryopreserved in the vapor phase of liquid nitrogen. These data originate in a study of shared clonotypes between healthy human individuals (dated by TCRdb to 2018 to 2020). The study in broad terms: A few men and a couple of women, aged 18 to 49 years, made up the cohort. Libraries were prepared and TCR repertoires were sequenced by different laboratories using diverse techniques, in order to increase sequencing depth and limit assay-specific biases. Each donor's leukapheresis produced roughly between roughly 0.85 and 10 billion PBMCs. Blood TCR repertoires of five healthy adults were deeply sequenced to estimate repertoire size and the extent of clonotype sharing between individuals. Results and caveats for the whole study, not just this receptor: Sampling was restricted to blood, and TCR repertoires in tissue are likely to differ from TCR repertoires in blood. Pairwise subsampling indicated that sequencing depth was expected to affect the degree of clonotype sharing among donors. Because the study included a small number of donors, the genetic and exposure-history diversity represented was limited.

Using the deep immunoSEQ assay, multiplex PCR amplified TCR CDR3 regions from genomic DNA. Extracted genomic DNA from each cell subset was spread evenly across all wells of several immunoSEQ 96-well plates, with each plate serving as a replicate. For unsorted PBMC, around 300 ng genomic DNA, equal to approximately 30,000 T cell genomes, was loaded into each replicate PCR. Genomic DNA from unsorted PBMC was sequenced over ten immunoSEQ deep assay plates. The purified libraries were quantified using a Qubit 3.0 fluorometer, sized with a Bioanalyzer 2100, and then quantified again using the KAPA Library Quantification kit. A separate single-read 150-cycle Illumina NextSeq 550 flow cell was used to sequence each immunoSEQ 96-well plate. Per the authors' processing: Because only junctional sequences without quality scores were contained in the immunoSEQ output, filtering matching that applied to full-length reads could not be performed. Sequences were annotated with PyIR, a Python wrapper for IgBLAST v1.9, using IMGT germline references to assign V/J genes and CDR3. Any read was removed if the V/J assignment was weak (E-value above 1e-6), the CDR3 was missing, or the read contained stop codons, out-of-frame junctions, or ambiguous translated residues. V3J clonotypes were defined as sequences sharing the same inferred V gene, J gene, and CDR3 amino acid sequence. Percentage overlap between repertoires was calculated by dividing the number of shared unique clonotypes by the size of the smaller repertoire. Richness of each repertoire was evaluated using RTK rarefaction, the Chao1 estimator, and Recon v2.1 estimates of unobserved clonotypes. What TCRdb holds here is the immuneACCESS table cut down to in-frame rearrangements. Part of the clones is not present; checked against another copy, under half of the missing clones reflect an unresolved V gene, and the others are unexplained. For V, J and clone size, that table is used; D and trimming come from the DNA. The sample table shows about half a million clones, and roughly 77% are seen once. Under 15% of the sample goes to the ten largest clones.

CDR1 is given as MNHNS and CDR2 as SASEGT, both from the germline V gene. V is shortened by 1 base, J by 7 bases, and the region joining them spans 13 bases. The CDR3 goes from the cysteine to the phenylalanine over 14 residues. Only CDR3 DNA is held: 42 bases, read in frame from base 1. The receptor chain draws on TRBV6-1 and TRBJ1-2; possibly the D gene is TRBD1, per 6 matching bases. The sequenced sample consisted of PBMCs. This TCR was sampled from a woman in her 40s in good health. Some clones in this sample may be carry-over from other donors' samples. CDR3 reads: CASSEDQGWLGYTF. Here is the DNA: TGTGCCAGCAGTGAAGACCAGGGGTGGCTTGGCTACACCTTC.